The next 19 T cell receptor beta chains were all read from a single sample in a study of cytomegalovirus exposure and HLA in healthy donors. The data were produced by immunoSEQ multiplex PCR, yet TCRdb's version contains in-frame clones alone and is incomplete. The table lists about 120,000 clones, 89% of them singletons. The sequenced sample consisted of PBMCs. These receptors all stem from a woman between 18 and 29 years old in good health and CMV-seronegative.

The J gene is TRBJ1-1, the V gene TRBV7-9; D call uncertain. Germline CDR1 is SEHNR and CDR2 is FQNEAQ (reference sequence). Trimming pared 7 bases from V and 1 base from J, leaving 13 bases between. This CDR3 spans 14 amino acids. In DNA form, the CDR3 reads TGTGCCAGCACCCCCTGGGAGGGGAACACTGAAGCTTTCTTT. Protein product: CASTPWEGNTEAFF.

CDR3 in DNA: TGTGCCAGCAGTACACTGACAGGGATGAACACTGAAGCTTTCTTT. It translates to CASSTLTGMNTEAFF. The chain has TRBV6-5 and TRBJ1-1; 7 bases align to TRBD1. V gave up 5 bases and J gave up 0 bases; unmatched junction bases: 6. Germline lookup yields CDR1 MNHEY and CDR2 SVGAGI. The CDR3 totals 15 residues.

The gene calls are TRBV6-1 and TRBJ2-7; the D is unclear. The CDR3 runs 13 residues. Deletions cut 1 base from V and 2 bases from J, with 6 bases between. Germline assignment: CDR1 MNHNS and CDR2 SASEGT. The CDR3 spells CASSEDIPYEQYF. For the CDR3, the DNA is TGTGCCAGCAGTGAAGATATCCCCTACGAGCAGTACTTC.

The V call is TRBV29-1, the J call TRBJ2-1, with D unclear. CDR3 length: 13 residues. Germline-derived CDR1 and CDR2 are SQVTM and ANQGSEA. V lost 4 bases to trimming and J lost 1 base, with 8 bases between them. In nucleotides, the CDR3 is TGCAGCGTTGTTGCAGATTCCTACAATGAGCAGTTCTTC. Translated, it gives CSVVADSYNEQFF.

The chain links TRBV11-3 to TRBJ2-5; possibly TRBD1 for D (7 bases). Trimming left V 5 bases short and J 9 bases short, with 16 bases between. The germline V gene encodes CDR1 SGHNT and CDR2 YENEEA. The CDR3 is 13 residues long. CDR3 DNA sequence: TGTGCCAGCAGCCCAGGGGGGCGGCGGTCCCAGTACTTC. As protein: CASSPGGRRSQYF.

The gene calls are TRBV7-2 and TRBJ2-3; 12 bases fit TRBD1. This CDR3 is built from 14 residues. Germline V gives CDR1 SGHTA, CDR2 FQGNSA. With 5 bases clipped from V and 5 bases from J, the junction kept 2 bases outside the gene matches. This CDR3 reads CASSRDRGRDTQYF. For the CDR3, the DNA is TGTGCCAGCAGCCGGGACAGGGGGCGAGATACGCAGTATTTT. The full variable domain, its missing parts supplied by reference TRBV7-2 and TRBJ2-3, is GAGVSQSPSNKVTEKGKDVELRCDPISGHTALYWYRQSLGQGLEFLIYFQGNSAPDKSGLPSDRFSAERTGGSVSTLTIQRTQQEDSAVYLCASSRDRGRDTQYFGPGTRLTVL.

V gene TRBV29-1 combines with J gene TRBJ2-6; a weak D match, TRBD1 (6 bases). With 3 bases removed from V and 1 base from J, the gap between germline ends came to 13 bases. The CDR3 runs 16 residues. Germline V gives CDR1 SQVTM, CDR2 ANQGSEA. CDR3 region: CSVEGDTESGANVLTF. CDR3 coding DNA: TGCAGCGTTGAGGGGGACACGGAATCTGGGGCCAACGTCCTGACTTTC.

V and J are TRBV28 and TRBJ2-5; 8 bases align to TRBD2. This CDR3 contains 14 residues. The V segment lost 3 bases and the J segment 5 bases; nucleotides outside the gene matches: 5. From germline, CDR1 is MDHEN and CDR2 SYDVKM. In nucleotides, the CDR3 is TGTGCCAGCAGTTTCGGGCGGGGGGCGGAGACCCAGTACTTC. It encodes CASSFGRGAETQYF.

The chain employs TRBV29-1 and TRBJ2-1, with TRBD1 matching 7 bases. Germline-derived CDR1 and CDR2 are SQVTM and ANQGSEA. This CDR3 has 15 amino acids. The trim removed 2 bases at V and 4 bases at J, leaving 8 bases unmatched. CDR3 bases: TGCAGCGTTGAACGGGGTCAGGGGGTGTACAATGAGCAGTTCTTC. Residues: CSVERGQGVYNEQFF.

The rearrangement joins TRBV29-1 to TRBJ2-6; D unresolved. CDR3 length: 15 residues. V lost 4 bases and J 2 bases, leaving 12 bases between the germline ends. From germline, CDR1 is SQVTM and CDR2 ANQGSEA. CDR3 coding DNA: TGCAGCGTTGGGTCCAGGCACACTGGGGCCAACGTCCTGACTTTC. Its translation: CSVGSRHTGANVLTF.

This sequence joins TRBV7-8 and TRBJ2-7; 9 bases are shared with TRBD2. Losses at the gene ends were 3 bases for V and 3 bases for J; bases not matched to a gene: 18. The CDR3 runs 19 residues. CDR1 is SGHVS and CDR2 is FQNEAQ in the germline V gene. The CDR3 sequence is CASSFWRGAASGNNYEQYF. In nucleotides, the CDR3 is TGTGCCAGCAGCTTTTGGCGGGGTGCGGCTAGCGGGAACAACTACGAGCAGTACTTC.

This clone appeared a few times. This rearrangement joins TRBV23-1 to TRBJ1-2; a possible D gene is TRBD1 (6 bases). TRBV23-1 is classed as an ORF, of uncertain function. Deletions cut 1 base from V and 4 bases from J, with 7 bases between. The CDR3 loop spans 13 amino acids. In nucleotides, the CDR3 is TGCGCCAGCAGTCAATGGGGGCTCTATGGCTACACCTTC. This translates into CASSQWGLYGYTF.

J is TRBJ1-2 and V is TRBV7-6, with 8 bases that match TRBD1. CDR1 is SGHVS and CDR2 is FNYEAQ in the germline V gene. J gave up 10 bases and V 1 base, and 8 bases lay outside the gene matches. This CDR3 is 14 amino acids long. CDR3 loop: CASSLGDRSFDYTF. In DNA, the CDR3 is TGTGCCAGCAGCTTAGGGGACAGGAGTTTCGACTACACCTTC.

This chain connects TRBV7-9 to TRBJ2-6, with 8 bases that match TRBD1. CDR1 is SEHNR and CDR2 is FQNEAQ in the germline V gene (reference sequence). The CDR3 has 17 residues. Trimming cost V 5 bases and J 2 bases; bases outside gene matches: 8. CDR3 protein: CASSQGQAGTGANVLTF. The CDR3 DNA is TGTGCCAGCAGCCAGGGACAGGCGGGGACTGGGGCCAACGTCCTGACTTTC.

The chain is built from TRBV18 and TRBJ1-1; unclear D gene. V lost 1 base and J 0 bases, leaving 6 bases between the germline ends. Germline CDR1 KGHSH, CDR2 LQKENI. There are 14 residues in the CDR3. The CDR3 loop is CASSPQTMNTEAFF. CDR3 DNA: TGTGCCAGCTCACCACAAACAATGAACACTGAAGCTTTCTTT.

This clone was recorded only once. V usage is TRBV4-1 and J usage is TRBJ1-5; unclear D gene. Looked up from germline, CDR1 is MGHRA and CDR2 is YSYEKL. The V and J ends lost 0 bases and 3 bases respectively, with 9 bases between them. The CDR3 extends over 15 amino acids. The CDR3 loop is CASSQDLVTNQPQHF. Written as DNA, the CDR3 is TGCGCCAGCAGCCAAGATTTAGTAACCAATCAGCCCCAGCATTTT.

The chain has TRBV7-8 and TRBJ2-7; TRBD1 aligns across 8 bases. The V and J ends lost 5 bases and 3 bases, in that order; junction bases with no gene match: 9. Per the germline V gene, CDR1 is SGHVS and CDR2 is FQNEAQ. The CDR3 extends over 15 amino acids. The CDR3 is CASSPTGTGGYEQYF. The CDR3, as DNA: TGTGCCAGCAGCCCGACCGGGACAGGAGGCTACGAGCAGTACTTC.

The rearrangement uses TRBV6-5 and TRBJ2-7; 11 nucleotides align to TRBD1. The CDR3 totals 15 residues. CDR1 and CDR2 from the germline V gene are MNHEY and SVGAGI. V was clipped by 4 bases and J by 3 bases; unmatched bases: 5. The CDR3 here is CASSLEGQGGYEQYF. The CDR3 bases are TGTGCCAGCAGTTTAGAGGGACAGGGGGGCTACGAGCAGTACTTC.

The chain carries TRBV6-5 and TRBJ1-1, with D unresolved. V was clipped by 0 bases and J by 2 bases, with 7 bases between them. Germline CDR1 is MNHEY and CDR2 is SVGAGI. The CDR3 has 14 amino acids. CDR3 in amino acids: CASSYSNGNTEAFF. CDR3 in DNA: TGTGCCAGCAGTTACTCGAACGGTAACACTGAAGCTTTCTTT.